These 22 T cell receptor beta chains came from one sample sequenced in a study of T cell responses to AZD1222 COVID-19 vaccine. Sequenced by immunoSEQ multiplex PCR; TCRdb stores in-frame clones only, minus some. The top ten clones hold 4% to 5.5% of a sample with 150,000 or so clones, approximately 89% of them seen once. The sample consisted of peripheral blood, taken on day 0 of AZD1222 vaccination. The receptors stem from an adult in good health.

The rearrangement links TRBV11-2 to TRBJ2-4, with D hard to call. Germline CDR1 and CDR2: SGHAT and FQNNGV. Deletions cut 2 bases from V and 0 bases from J, with 14 bases between. The CDR3 has 17 residues. As DNA, the CDR3 is TGTGCCAGCAGCTTACGCGCAGGTAGCTTAGCCAAAAACATTCAGTACTTC. It translates to CASSLRAGSLAKNIQYF.

Comment on this clone: An end of the junction does not agree with germline; a read error may underlie this. CDR3 region: CASSLAGTLNTGELFF. CDR3 DNA: TGCGCCAGCAGTTTGGCGGGGACGTTGAACACCGGGGAGCTGTTTTTT. The chain couples TRBV5-1 to TRBJ2-2; D possibly corresponds to TRBD2 (6 bases). This CDR3 comprises 16 residues. Germline V gene data show CDR1 as SGHRS and CDR2 as YFSETQ.

The chain uses TRBV12-3 or TRBV12-4 and TRBJ2-7; D gene ambiguous. Trimming removed 5 bases at V and 6 bases at J, with 8 bases between. There are 11 residues in the CDR3. The CDR3 protein is CASSLGFEQYF. For the CDR3, the DNA is TGTGCCAGCAGTCTGGGCTTCGAGCAGTACTTC.

The V and J genes are TRBV5-1 and TRBJ1-2; no definite D call. The CDR3 length is 13 residues. The germline V gene encodes CDR1 SGHRS and CDR2 YFSETQ. V gave up 4 bases and J gave up 8 bases, with 15 bases separating them. Here the CDR3 DNA reads TGCGCCAGCAGCGAGGGCCCGGGGTGGGGCTACACCTTC. Translation gives CASSEGPGWGYTF.

The V call is TRBV10-3, the J call TRBJ1-2, with D uncertain. CDR1 and CDR2 (germline): ENHRY, SYGVKD. This CDR3 is built from 13 residues. Between the trimmed V and J ends, which lost 3 bases and 7 bases, there was a span of 12 bases. CDR3 nucleotides: TGTGCCATCAGTGATATAGGGTTTCCTGGCTACACCTTC. This encodes CAISDIGFPGYTF.

V usage is TRBV7-3 and J usage is TRBJ2-2; D may be TRBD1 or TRBD2 (6 bases each). Between the trimmed V and J ends, which lost 1 base and 4 bases, there was a span of 13 bases. Germline values: CDR1 SGHTA, CDR2 FQGTGA. CDR3 length: 16 residues. This chain's CDR3 is CASSLMGARGTGELFF. The CDR3 bases are TGTGCCAGCAGCTTAATGGGGGCGCGGGGCACCGGGGAGCTGTTTTTT.

This chain connects TRBV3-1 (or the pseudogene TRBV3-2) to TRBJ2-5; D unclear. The V and J ends lost 4 bases and 1 base respectively, with 7 bases between them. From germline, CDR1 is LGHDT and CDR2 YNNKEL (reference sequence). The CDR3 is made up of 13 amino acids. CDR3 nucleotide sequence: TGTGCCAGCAGCCTCCCGGGCCAAGAGACCCAGTACTTC. Encoded protein: CASSLPGQETQYF.

The rearrangement joins TRBV28 to TRBJ2-3; D not certain. The CDR3 covers 16 residues. V lost 3 bases and J lost 5, with 18 bases in between. CDR1 and CDR2 (germline): MDHEN, SYDVKM. CDR3 loop: CASSLVRRTALDTQYF. The CDR3 bases are TGTGCCAGCAGTTTGGTCAGGAGAACCGCCCTAGATACGCAGTATTTT. Together with reference TRBV28 and TRBJ2-3, the CDR3 gives the full variable domain: DVKVTQSSRYLVKRTGEKVFLECVQDMDHENMFWYRQDPGLGLRLIYFSYDVKMKEKGDIPEGYSVSREKKERFSLILESASTNQTSMYLCASSLVRRTALDTQYFGPGTRLTVL.

The chain recombines TRBV7-2 with TRBJ2-2; the match to TRBD1 covers 7 bases. The CDR3 consists of 15 residues. Trimming cost V 1 base and J 4 bases; bases outside gene matches: 3. Germline V gene data show CDR1 as SGHTA and CDR2 as FQGNSA. The CDR3 DNA follows: TGTGCCAGCAGCTTAGGTCCAGGGGGCACCGGGGAGCTGTTTTTT. Translating it yields CASSLGPGGTGELFF.

The rearrangement uses TRBV24-1 and TRBJ2-5; TRBD2 matches at 7 bases. Unmatched junction bases numbered 9, after V lost 3 bases and J lost 3 bases. This CDR3 has 16 amino acids. Germline V gene data show CDR1 as KGHDR and CDR2 as SFDVKD. CDR3 protein: CATSDPGAGAKETQYF. DNA of the CDR3: TGTGCCACCAGTGATCCCGGGGCGGGAGCAAAAGAGACCCAGTACTTC.

J is TRBJ1-1 and V is TRBV24-1; D is perhaps TRBD1 (6 bases). The germline CDR1 and CDR2 sequences are KGHDR and SFDVKD. V lost 8 bases and J lost 1, with 10 bases in between. The CDR3 consists of 13 residues. CDR3 nucleotide sequence: TGTGCCACCATGGGGACACGGAACACTGAAGCTTTCTTT. This gives the protein CATMGTRNTEAFF.

This chain connects TRBV6-5 to TRBJ2-1; D ambiguous. The length of the CDR3 is 15 residues. V was clipped by 0 bases and J by 3 bases, with 9 bases between them. Germline CDR1 MNHEY, CDR2 SVGAGI. The CDR3 DNA reads as TGTGCCAGCAGTTACTCGATTGGGGTCTACAATGAGCAGTTCTTC. This gives the protein CASSYSIGVYNEQFF.

This sequence joins TRBV11-2 and TRBJ2-3, with TRBD1 matching over 8 bases. The CDR3 is 14 amino acids. The germline V gene encodes CDR1 SGHAT and CDR2 FQNNGV. Trimming at V came to 5 bases and at J to 1 base, leaving 2 bases not matched to a gene. The CDR3 sequence is CASSQGQGTDTQYF. The CDR3 nucleotides read TGTGCCAGCAGCCAGGGACAGGGCACAGATACGCAGTATTTT.

The chain combines TRBV13 with TRBJ2-7, with D unclear. The CDR3 spans 11 residues. Germline V CDR1 and CDR2: PRHDT, FYEKMQ (reference sequence). Trimming took off 1 base at V and 5 bases at J, with 3 bases between the two ends. CDR3 residues: CASSLDHEQYF. The CDR3 coding sequence is TGTGCCAGCAGCTTAGACCACGAGCAGTACTTC. Variable domain in full (rest from reference TRBV13 and TRBJ2-7): AAGVIQSPRHLIKEKRETATLKCYPIPRHDTVYWYQQGPGQDPQFLISFYEKMQSDKGSIPDRFSAQQFSDYHSELNMSSLELGDSALYFCASSLDHEQYFGPGTRLTVT.

The chain has TRBV11-2 and TRBJ2-5, with D perhaps matching TRBD1 (7 bases). CDR3 size: 15 residues. Germline V gene lookup returns CDR1 SGHAT and CDR2 FQNNGV. V was clipped by 5 bases and J by 7 bases, with 20 bases between them. CDR3 sequence: CASSPGLRGKPTQYF. In DNA, the CDR3 is TGTGCCAGCAGCCCGGGACTCAGGGGGAAGCCGACCCAGTACTTC.

J is TRBJ2-6 and V is TRBV7-9; D tentatively fits TRBD1 or TRBD2 (5 bases each). Trimming pared 7 bases from V and 4 bases from J, leaving 29 bases between. There are 20 residues in the CDR3. Germline V gene lookup returns CDR1 SEHNR and CDR2 FQNEAQ (reference sequence). The CDR3 sequence is CASTLRLGTGIWGGANVLTF. As DNA, the CDR3 is TGTGCCAGCACCCTGCGATTGGGTACGGGGATATGGGGGGGGGCCAACGTCCTGACTTTC.

The table lists this clone with many counts. The CDR3 spells CASRDQSGRHEKLFF. CDR3 DNA sequence: TGTGCCAGCAGGGATCAGTCCGGGCGGCATGAAAAACTGTTTTTT. The chain has TRBV6-6 and TRBJ1-4; no clear D. The CDR3 runs to 15 residues. Trimming left V 6 bases short and J 6 bases short, with 17 bases between. In germline, CDR1 is MNHNY, CDR2 SVGAGI (reference sequence).

The rearrangement uses TRBV7-2 and TRBJ2-7, with unresolved D. Trimming removed 5 bases from V and 0 bases from J, with 11 bases in between. Germline CDR1 SGHTA, CDR2 FQGNSA. The CDR3 has 14 residues. The DNA of the CDR3 is TGTGCCAGCAGCACTCAGGTGGACTCCTACGAGCAGTACTTC. This encodes CASSTQVDSYEQYF.

This chain uses TRBV10-3 with TRBJ1-5; D gene uncertain. Germline assignment: CDR1 ENHRY and CDR2 SYGVKD. Trimming left V 3 bases short and J 0 bases short, with 6 bases between. The CDR3 totals 14 residues. Here the CDR3 reads CAISEWDSNQPQHF. CDR3 coding DNA: TGTGCCATCAGTGAATGGGATAGCAATCAGCCCCAGCATTTT.

The rearrangement links TRBV19 to TRBJ2-2, with 11 nucleotides matching TRBD2. This CDR3 region has 17 residues. Trimming took 5 bases from V and 5 from J; bases not matched to a gene: 10. The germline V gene encodes CDR1 LNHDA and CDR2 SQIVND (reference sequence). This CDR3 is CASSPRTSGSRTGELFF. The CDR3 region has the DNA TGTGCCAGTAGTCCCCGGACTAGCGGGTCGCGGACCGGGGAGCTGTTTTTT.

The V and J genes are TRBV19 and TRBJ1-5; 12 bases are a match to TRBD1. V gave up 4 bases and J gave up 2 bases; unmatched junction bases: 6. Germline V gene lookup returns CDR1 LNHDA and CDR2 SQIVND (reference sequence). This CDR3 spans 17 amino acids. The CDR3 nucleotides read TGTGCCAGTAGTAACCGGGACAGGGGGCGCGGCAATCAGCCCCAGCATTTT. It specifies CASSNRDRGRGNQPQHF.

This clone was seen only a few times. The chain links TRBV19 to TRBJ1-1, with D possibly matching TRBD1 (5 bases). Germline-derived CDR1 and CDR2 are LNHDA and SQIVND (reference sequence). The CDR3 totals 14 residues. Trimming left V 5 bases short and J 7 bases short, with 17 bases between. The chain's CDR3 is CASSETGTTYEAFF. The CDR3 nucleotides read TGTGCCAGTAGTGAAACCGGGACGACATATGAAGCTTTCTTT.